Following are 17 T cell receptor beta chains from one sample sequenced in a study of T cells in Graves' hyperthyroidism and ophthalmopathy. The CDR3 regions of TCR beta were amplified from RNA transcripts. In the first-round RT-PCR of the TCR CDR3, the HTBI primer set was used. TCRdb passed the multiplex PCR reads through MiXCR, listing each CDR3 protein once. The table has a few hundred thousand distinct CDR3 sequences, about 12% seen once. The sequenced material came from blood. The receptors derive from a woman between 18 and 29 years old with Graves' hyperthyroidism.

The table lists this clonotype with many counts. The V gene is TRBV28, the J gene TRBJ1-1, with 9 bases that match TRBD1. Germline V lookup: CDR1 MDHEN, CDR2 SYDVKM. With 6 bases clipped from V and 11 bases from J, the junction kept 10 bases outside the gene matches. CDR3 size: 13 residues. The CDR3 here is CASSYRRDREAFF. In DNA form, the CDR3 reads TGTGCCAGCAGCTACCGTCGGGACAGGGAGGCTTTCTTT. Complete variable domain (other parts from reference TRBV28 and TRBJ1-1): DVKVTQSSRYLVKRTGEKVFLECVQDMDHENMFWYRQDPGLGLRLIYFSYDVKMKEKGDIPEGYSVSREKKERFSLILESASTNQTSMYLCASSYRRDREAFFGQGTRLTVV.

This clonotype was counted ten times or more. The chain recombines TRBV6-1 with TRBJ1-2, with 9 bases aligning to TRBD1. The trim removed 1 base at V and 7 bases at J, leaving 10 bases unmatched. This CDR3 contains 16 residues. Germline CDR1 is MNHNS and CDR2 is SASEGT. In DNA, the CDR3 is TGTGCCAGCAGTGAAGAAGTCGGACAGGGGAGTCGTGGCTACACCTTC. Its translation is CASSEEVGQGSRGYTF.

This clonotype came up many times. In DNA, the CDR3 is TGCAGTGCTAGAGATGAGTTAGGCGACCATCAGCCCCAGCATTTT. Translation: CSARDELGDHQPQHF. This sequence joins TRBV20-1 and TRBJ1-5; D gene unclear. V lost 0 bases and J 5 bases, leaving 14 bases between the germline ends. The CDR3 totals 15 residues. Germline V gives CDR1 DFQATT, CDR2 SNEGSKA (reference sequence).

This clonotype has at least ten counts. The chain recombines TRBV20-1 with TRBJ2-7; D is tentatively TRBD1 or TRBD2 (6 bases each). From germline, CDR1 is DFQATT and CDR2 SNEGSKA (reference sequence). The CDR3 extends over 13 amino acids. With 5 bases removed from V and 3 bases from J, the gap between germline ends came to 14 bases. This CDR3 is CSAPVGGYYEQYF. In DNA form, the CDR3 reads TGCAGTGCTCCCGTGGGGGGCTACTACGAGCAGTACTTC.

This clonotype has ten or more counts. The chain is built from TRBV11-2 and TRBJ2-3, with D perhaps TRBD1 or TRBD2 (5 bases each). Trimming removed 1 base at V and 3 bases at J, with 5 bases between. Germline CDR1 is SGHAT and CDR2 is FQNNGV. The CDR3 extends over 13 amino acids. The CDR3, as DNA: TGTGCCAGCAGCTTAGGGGGGACAGATACGCAGTATTTT. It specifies CASSLGGTDTQYF. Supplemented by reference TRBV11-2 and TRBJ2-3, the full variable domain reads EAGVAQSPRYKIIEKRQSVAFWCNPISGHATLYWYQQILGQGPKLLIQFQNNGVVDDSQLPKDRFSAERLKGVDSTLKIQPAKLEDSAVYLCASSLGGTDTQYFGPGTRLTVL.

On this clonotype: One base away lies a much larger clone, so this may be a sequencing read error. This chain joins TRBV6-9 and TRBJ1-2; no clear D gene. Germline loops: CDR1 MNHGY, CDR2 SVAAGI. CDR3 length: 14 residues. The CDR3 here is CSSSYVPGREGYTF. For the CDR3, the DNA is TGTTCCAGCAGTTACGTGCCAGGTCGGGAGGGCTACACCTTC.

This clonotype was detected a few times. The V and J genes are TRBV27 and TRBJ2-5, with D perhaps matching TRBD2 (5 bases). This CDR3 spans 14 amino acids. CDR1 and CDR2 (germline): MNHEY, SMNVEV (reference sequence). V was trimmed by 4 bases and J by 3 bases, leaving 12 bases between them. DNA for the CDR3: TGTGCCAGCAGTTCATTGGGAGTAAAAGAGACCCAGTACTTC. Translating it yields CASSSLGVKETQYF.

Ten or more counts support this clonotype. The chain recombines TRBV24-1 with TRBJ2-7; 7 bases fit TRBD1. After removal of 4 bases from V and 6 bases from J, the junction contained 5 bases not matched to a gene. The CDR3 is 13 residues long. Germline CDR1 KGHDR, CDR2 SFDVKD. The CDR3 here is CATSENRGGEQYF. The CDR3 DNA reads TGTGCCACCAGTGAAAACAGGGGCGGCGAGCAGTACTTC.

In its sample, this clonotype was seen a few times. The CDR3 DNA reads as TGTGCCAGCAGCCTACTAGCGCTTGCCTCCTACAATGAGCAGTTCTTC. Encoded protein: CASSLLALASYNEQFF. The chain couples TRBV7-2 to TRBJ2-1, with 7 bases that match TRBD2. The germline CDR1 and CDR2 sequences are SGHTA and FQGNSA. The ends lost 5 bases at V and 0 bases at J; junction bases unmatched: 7. The CDR3 sequence is 16 residues long.

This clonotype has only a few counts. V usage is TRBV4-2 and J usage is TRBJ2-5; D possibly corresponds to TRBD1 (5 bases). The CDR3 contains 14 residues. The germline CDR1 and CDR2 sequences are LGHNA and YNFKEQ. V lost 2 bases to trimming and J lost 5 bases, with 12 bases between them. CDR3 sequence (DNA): TGTGCCAGCAGCCAACCCGACAGTTCTGAGACCCAGTACTTC. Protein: CASSQPDSSETQYF.

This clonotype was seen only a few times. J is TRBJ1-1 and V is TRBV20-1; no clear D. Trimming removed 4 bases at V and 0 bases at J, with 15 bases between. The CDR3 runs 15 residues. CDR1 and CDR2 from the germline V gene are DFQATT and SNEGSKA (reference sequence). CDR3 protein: CSANRGKLMNTEAFF. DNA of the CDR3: TGCAGTGCTAACCGGGGTAAACTCATGAACACTGAAGCTTTCTTT.

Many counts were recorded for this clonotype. CDR3 DNA: TGTGCCAGCAGCCCACAGGGGGGTTGGGGTGAAAAACTGTTTTTT. This gives the protein CASSPQGGWGEKLFF. J is TRBJ1-4 and V is TRBV3-1; 8 bases line up with TRBD1. CDR1 LGHDT and CDR2 YNNKEL come from the germline V gene (reference sequence). The CDR3 is 15 residues long. V dropped 4 bases and J dropped 7; count of bases not matched to a gene: 8.

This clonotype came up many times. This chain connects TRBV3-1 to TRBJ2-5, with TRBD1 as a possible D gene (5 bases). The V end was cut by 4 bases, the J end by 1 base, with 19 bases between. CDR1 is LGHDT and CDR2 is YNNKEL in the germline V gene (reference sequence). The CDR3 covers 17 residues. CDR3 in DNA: TGTGCCAGCAGCCGATCAGCCTCCAGACAGCCCCAAGAGACCCAGTACTTC. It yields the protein CASSRSASRQPQETQYF.

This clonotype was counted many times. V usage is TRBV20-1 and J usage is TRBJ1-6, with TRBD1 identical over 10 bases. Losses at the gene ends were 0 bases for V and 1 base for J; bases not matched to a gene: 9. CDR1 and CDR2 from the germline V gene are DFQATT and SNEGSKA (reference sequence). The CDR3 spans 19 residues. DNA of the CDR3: TGCAGTGCTAGAGATTTCCGGACAGGGGGTGGTTCCTATAATTCACCCCTCCACTTT. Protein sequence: CSARDFRTGGGSYNSPLHF.

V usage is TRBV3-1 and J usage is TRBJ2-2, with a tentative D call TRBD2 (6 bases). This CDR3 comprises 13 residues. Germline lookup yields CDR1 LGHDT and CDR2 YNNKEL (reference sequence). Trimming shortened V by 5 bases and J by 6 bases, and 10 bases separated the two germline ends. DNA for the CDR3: TGTGCCAGCAGCTTGGGACTCCCCGGGGAGCTGTTTTTT. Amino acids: CASSLGLPGELFF.

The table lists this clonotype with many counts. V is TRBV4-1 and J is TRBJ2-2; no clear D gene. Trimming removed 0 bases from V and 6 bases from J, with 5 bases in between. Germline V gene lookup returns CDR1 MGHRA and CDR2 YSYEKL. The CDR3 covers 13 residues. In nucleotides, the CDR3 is TGCGCCAGCAGCCAAGAAGGGTCCGGGGAGCTGTTTTTT. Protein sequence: CASSQEGSGELFF.

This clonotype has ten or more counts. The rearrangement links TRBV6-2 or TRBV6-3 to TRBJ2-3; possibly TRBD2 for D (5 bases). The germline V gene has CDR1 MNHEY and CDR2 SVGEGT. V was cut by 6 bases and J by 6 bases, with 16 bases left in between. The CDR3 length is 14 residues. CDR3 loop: CASSPELGADTQYF. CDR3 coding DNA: TGTGCCAGCAGCCCCGAATTGGGAGCGGATACGCAGTATTTT.